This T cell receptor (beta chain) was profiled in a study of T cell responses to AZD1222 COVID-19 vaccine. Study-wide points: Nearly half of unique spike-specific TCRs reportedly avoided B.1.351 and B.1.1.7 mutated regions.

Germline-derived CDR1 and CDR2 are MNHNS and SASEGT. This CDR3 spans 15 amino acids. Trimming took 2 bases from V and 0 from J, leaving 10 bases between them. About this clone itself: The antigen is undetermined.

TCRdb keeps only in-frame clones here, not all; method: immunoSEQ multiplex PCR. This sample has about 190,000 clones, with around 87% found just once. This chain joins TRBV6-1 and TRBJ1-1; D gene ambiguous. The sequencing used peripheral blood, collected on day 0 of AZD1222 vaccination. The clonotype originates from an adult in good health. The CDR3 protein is CASSEQGRLNTEAFF. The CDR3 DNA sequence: TGTGCCAGCAGTGAACAAGGACGGTTGAACACTGAAGCTTTCTTT.